The 24 T cell receptor beta chains given below trace back to one sample, sequenced in a study of chemoradiotherapy in HPV16-positive cancers. Generated by immunoSEQ multiplex PCR, the TCRdb table keeps only in-frame clones and is missing some. Counted here are approximately 15,000 clones, 60% to 75% occurring once; the ten biggest clones make up roughly a tenth. The specimen was taken from a patient who underwent chemoradiotherapy. The receptor source for this set is a human donor with HPV-associated anogenital cancer.

The rearrangement joins TRBV19 to TRBJ2-1; TRBD2 aligns across 8 bases. J lost 7 bases, V lost 4 bases, and 6 bases had no gene match. Germline assignment: CDR1 LNHDA and CDR2 SQIVND (reference sequence). The CDR3 consists of 14 residues. CDR3 region: CASSTGLELNEQFF. CDR3 coding DNA: TGTGCCAGTAGTACGGGACTAGAATTAAATGAGCAGTTCTTC.

The rearrangement joins TRBV5-1 to TRBJ2-1, with 7 bases lining up with TRBD2. Germline values: CDR1 SGHRS, CDR2 YFSETQ. V was clipped by 4 bases and J by 4 bases; unmatched bases: 11. CDR3 length: 16 amino acids. Here the CDR3 reads CASSPGGRGPYNEQFF. The CDR3 nucleotides read TGCGCCAGCAGCCCCGGTGGGAGGGGACCATACAATGAGCAGTTCTTC.

The chain recombines TRBV7-8 with TRBJ2-1; TRBD2 aligns across 10 bases. The V gene's germline CDR1 is SGHVS and CDR2 FQNEAQ. The CDR3 contains 15 residues. The junction had 0 bases not matched to a gene; V was cut back by 1 base and J by 3 bases. The CDR3 is CASSLVAGGYNEQFF. Written as DNA, the CDR3 is TGTGCCAGCAGCTTAGTAGCGGGGGGCTACAATGAGCAGTTCTTC. Supplemented by reference TRBV7-8 and TRBJ2-1, the full variable domain reads GAGVSQSPRYKVAKRGQDVALRCDPISGHVSLFWYQQALGQGPEFLTYFQNEAQLDKSGLPSDRFFAERPEGSVSTLKIQRTQQEDSAVYLCASSLVAGGYNEQFFGPGTRLTVL.

The chain has TRBV21-1 and TRBJ1-1; TRBD1, the D gene given by the table, was not confirmed from the DNA. TRBV21-1 is a listed pseudogene. The CDR3 has 17 residues. CDR3 nucleotides: TGTGCCAGCAGACAACTCCCCCGAGGCAGGGGTATGGCTGAAGCTTTCTTT. This codes for CASRQLPRGRGMAEAFF.

J is TRBJ2-7 and V is TRBV7-9; 13 nucleotides match TRBD2. Germline trimming cut 5 bases from V and 6 bases from J; bases unmatched to any gene: 13. The CDR3 sequence is 17 residues long. The germline CDR1 and CDR2 sequences are SEHNR and FQNEAQ (reference sequence). This CDR3 reads CASSPGTSGIVTGEQYF. In DNA form, the CDR3 reads TGTGCCAGCAGCCCGGGGACTAGCGGGATAGTCACGGGCGAGCAGTACTTC.

This clone was recorded a few times. Other nucleotide sequences from this sample produce the same CDR3. The chain couples TRBV5-1 to TRBJ1-5; possible D gene TRBD1, 5 bases. The V gene lost 0 bases and the J gene lost 7 bases, with 11 bases spanning the gap. The CDR3 is 14 residues long. Germline V gene lookup returns CDR1 SGHRS and CDR2 YFSETQ. The CDR3 DNA sequence: TGCGCCAGCAGCTTGGACGGGGGTCAACAGCCCCAGCATTTT. It encodes CASSLDGGQQPQHF.

The rearrangement links TRBV6-5 to TRBJ2-6; possible D gene TRBD2, 5 bases. CDR1 and CDR2 (germline): MNHEY, SVGAGI. The ends were cut back, 7 bases at V and 2 bases at J, with 12 bases in the middle. CDR3 length: 15 amino acids. CDR3 residues: CASKPPGAGANVLTF. CDR3 nucleotides: TGTGCCAGCAAACCCCCCGGGGCTGGGGCCAACGTCCTGACTTTC.

The rearrangement uses TRBV2 and TRBJ2-7, with 10 bases lining up with TRBD1. After removal of 2 bases from V and 7 bases from J, the junction contained 8 bases not matched to a gene. The CDR3 extends over 15 amino acids. Germline lookup yields CDR1 SNHLY and CDR2 FYNNEI. The CDR3 here is CASSERRQGAREQYF. DNA for the CDR3: TGTGCCAGCAGTGAACGCCGACAGGGGGCGAGGGAGCAGTACTTC.

The rearrangement joins TRBV4-2 to TRBJ1-1; the D is unclear. The CDR3 consists of 14 residues. The germline V and J ends were trimmed by 1 base and 5 bases, with 11 bases remaining between them. Germline lookup yields CDR1 LGHNA and CDR2 YNFKEQ. DNA of the CDR3: TGTGCCAGCAGCCAAGGGAGCATCGGAACTGAAGCTTTCTTT. Its protein product is CASSQGSIGTEAFF.

The chain couples TRBV5-5 to TRBJ2-1; 12 bases fit TRBD2. The V gene's germline CDR1 is SGHKS and CDR2 YYEKEE (reference sequence). The CDR3 loop spans 14 amino acids. J gave up 11 bases and V 4 bases, and 7 bases lay outside the gene matches. CDR3 sequence reads: CASSGGTSGPKQFF. The CDR3 DNA reads TGTGCCAGCAGCGGTGGGACTAGCGGGCCTAAGCAGTTCTTC.

J is TRBJ2-7 and V is TRBV5-1; TRBD2 agrees at 8 bases. With 0 bases clipped from V and 0 bases from J, the junction kept 8 bases outside the gene matches. The CDR3 consists of 17 residues. Germline CDR1 SGHRS, CDR2 YFSETQ. The CDR3 bases are TGCGCCAGCAGCTTGGGGACTAGCACGTCGAGCTCCTACGAGCAGTACTTC. This sequence encodes CASSLGTSTSSSYEQYF.

V is TRBV21-1 and J is TRBJ1-5. TRBV21-1 is listed as a pseudogene. This CDR3 has 17 amino acids. CDR3 loop: CASSRGLRRQDYQPQHF. Here the CDR3 DNA reads TGTGCCAGCAGCCGCGGCCTACGGCGGCAAGACTATCAGCCCCAGCATTTT.

This clone occurred once. This chain connects TRBV6-5 to TRBJ1-5, with 8 positions matching TRBD1. Germline V gene lookup returns CDR1 MNHEY and CDR2 SVGAGI. CDR3 size: 16 residues. V trimming: 2 bases; J trimming: 2 bases; junction bases outside the gene matches: 5. The CDR3 region is CASSYQDRDGNQPQHF. The CDR3 bases are TGTGCCAGCAGTTACCAGGACAGGGACGGCAATCAGCCCCAGCATTTT.

The genes are TRBV11-3 and TRBJ2-1; 12 bases line up with TRBD2. CDR3 length: 15 amino acids. The J segment lost 8 bases and the V segment lost 5 bases, leaving 7 bases of the junction unmatched. Germline assignment: CDR1 SGHNT and CDR2 YENEEA. CDR3 bases: TGTGCCAGCAGCCGAGCTAGCGGGAGGGCCCATGAGCAGTTCTTC. Translation: CASSRASGRAHEQFF.

The V call is TRBV28, the J call TRBJ1-2, with 8 bases that match TRBD1. The germline V gene encodes CDR1 MDHEN and CDR2 SYDVKM. CDR3 length: 16 amino acids. V was clipped by 4 bases and J by 5 bases; unmatched bases: 12. The CDR3 is CASSSAGGYRGYGYTF. CDR3 coding DNA: TGTGCCAGCAGTTCCGCGGGGGGTTACAGGGGGTATGGCTACACCTTC.

In nucleotides, the CDR3 is TGTGCCAGCAGTGAATCTTCGGAGACCCAGTACTTC. Its protein is CASSESSETQYF. The chain links TRBV2 to TRBJ2-5, with D uncertain. Germline CDR1 SNHLY, CDR2 FYNNEI. The CDR3 spans 12 residues. V shed 2 bases and J shed 5 bases, with 6 bases lying between them.

V usage is TRBV12-1 and J usage is TRBJ2-1; the table's D call, TRBD2, was not checked against the DNA. TRBV12-1 is labeled a pseudogene. The CDR3 length is 15 residues. The CDR3 coding sequence is TGTGCCAGCAGTTTACTAGTTTACTCCTACAATGAGCAGTTCTTC. This encodes CASSLLVYSYNEQFF.

This clone was detected only a few times. The CDR3 sequence: CASSYGRSSGNTIYF. As DNA, the CDR3 is TGTGCCAGCAGTTACGGCAGGTCCTCTGGAAACACCATATATTTT. V is TRBV6-5 and J is TRBJ1-3; no clear D gene. This CDR3 has 15 amino acids. V lost 2 bases, J lost 0 bases, and 8 bases lay in between. CDR1 and CDR2 (germline): MNHEY, SVGAGI.

The DNA for the CDR3 is TGTGCCAGCAGCCCGGGAACCGGGACTAGCGGGAGGGGCGAGACCCAGTACTTC. It codes for CASSPGTGTSGRGETQYF. The chain is built from TRBV9 and TRBJ2-5; TRBD2 agrees at 16 bases. V shed 4 bases and J 5 bases; nucleotides not matched to a gene: 11. There are 18 residues in the CDR3. Germline assignment: CDR1 SGDLS and CDR2 YYNGEE.

The J gene is TRBJ2-7, the V gene TRBV28, with a tentative D call TRBD1 (6 bases). The V gene lost 9 bases and the J gene lost 4 bases, with 16 bases spanning the gap. Germline V lookup: CDR1 MDHEN, CDR2 SYDVKM. The CDR3 consists of 13 residues. CDR3 protein: CASQFPDRYEQYF. DNA for the CDR3: TGTGCCAGTCAGTTTCCCGACAGGTACGAGCAGTACTTC.

The chain uses TRBV9 and TRBJ1-2, with a possible D match to TRBD1 (5 bases). This CDR3 region has 16 residues. V was shortened by 0 bases and J by 8 bases, with 20 bases between the two germline ends. The V gene's germline CDR1 is SGDLS and CDR2 YYNGEE. CDR3 bases: TGTGCCAGCAGCGTAGGTAGAGGGGCTAAATCTCAGGGCTACACCTTC. It codes for CASSVGRGAKSQGYTF.

This clone came up once. This chain joins TRBV11-3 and TRBJ2-7; 14 nucleotides align to TRBD2. The V segment lost 3 bases and the J segment 5 bases; nucleotides outside the gene matches: 6. CDR1 is SGHNT, CDR2 YENEEA, per germline. CDR3 length: 16 amino acids. The CDR3: CASSFLGTSGSHEQYF. DNA of the CDR3: TGTGCCAGCAGCTTTTTAGGGACTAGCGGGAGCCACGAGCAGTACTTC.

The chain is built from TRBV7-9 and TRBJ2-3; 8 bases match TRBD1. The J segment lost 0 bases and the V segment lost 7 bases, leaving 3 bases of the junction unmatched. The germline CDR1 and CDR2 sequences are SEHNR and FQNEAQ (reference sequence). This CDR3 region has 14 residues. CDR3 region: CASMRTGSTDTQYF. The CDR3 coding sequence is TGTGCCAGCATGCGGACAGGGAGCACAGATACGCAGTATTTT. The full variable domain, its missing parts supplied by reference TRBV7-9 and TRBJ2-3, is DTGVSQNPRHKITKRGQNVTFRCDPISEHNRLYWYRQTLGQGPEFLTYFQNEAQLEKSRLLSDRFSAERPKGSFSTLEIQRTEQGDSAMYLCASMRTGSTDTQYFGPGTRLTVL.

J is TRBJ2-3 and V is TRBV30; D uncertain. V dropped 1 base and J dropped 5 bases, with 10 bases sitting between them. CDR1 GTSNPN and CDR2 SVGIG come from the germline V gene (reference sequence). There are 13 residues in the CDR3. The CDR3 protein is CAWSGNAGDTQYF. CDR3 coding DNA: TGTGCCTGGAGTGGGAACGCCGGAGATACGCAGTATTTT.